One and the same sample provided the 27 T cell receptor beta chains below, sequenced in a study of T cell changes during pregnancy in multiple sclerosis (dated by TCRdb to about 2019). The library was produced with the immunoSEQ multiplex PCR assay. This immuneACCESS table, as held by TCRdb, lists in-frame sequences with V and J called but not all clones. Of the missing ones, under half trace to an unresolved V gene in checked studies; the others have no known cause. Across this sample there are roughly 110,000 clones, with 91% seen only once. The top ten clonotypes cover about 1.5% of the sample. Specimen: peripheral blood, collected before pregnancy. These receptors came from a female donor with multiple sclerosis, enrolled in a pregnancy study.

The gene calls are TRBV19 and TRBJ1-2, with a weak D call TRBD1 (5 bases). The CDR3 spans 13 residues. The V end was cut by 9 bases, the J end by 2 bases, with 13 bases between. CDR1 and CDR2 from the germline V gene are LNHDA and SQIVND (reference sequence). CDR3 residues: CASGGDGNYGYTF. CDR3 bases: TGTGCCAGCGGGGGAGACGGAAACTATGGCTACACCTTC.

The chain is built from TRBV7-9 and TRBJ2-1; 10 bases line up with TRBD2. Germline CDR1 is SEHNR and CDR2 is FQNEAQ (reference sequence). V lost 1 base, J lost 0 bases, and 9 bases stayed unmatched. This CDR3 is built from 19 residues. This CDR3 reads CASSLGISGGYGSYNEQFF. In DNA, the CDR3 is TGTGCCAGCAGCTTAGGGATTAGCGGGGGGTACGGCTCCTACAATGAGCAGTTCTTC.

The rearrangement joins TRBV9 to TRBJ2-1; 8 nucleotides agree with TRBD1. J gave up 4 bases and V 6 bases, and 9 bases lay outside the gene matches. The CDR3 loop spans 15 amino acids. Germline V gene sequence: CDR1 SGDLS, CDR2 YYNGEE. The CDR3 sequence: CASTPTGASYNEQFF. As DNA, the CDR3 is TGTGCCAGCACGCCGACAGGGGCATCATACAATGAGCAGTTCTTC.

The chain employs TRBV7-9 and TRBJ2-5, with a tentative D call TRBD2 (5 bases). Germline CDR1 SEHNR, CDR2 FQNEAQ (reference sequence). The germline V and J ends were trimmed by 5 bases and 3 bases, with 10 bases remaining between them. The CDR3 loop spans 13 amino acids. The CDR3 here is CASSKSGEETQYF. The CDR3 DNA is TGTGCCAGCAGCAAATCCGGGGAAGAGACCCAGTACTTC.

The rearrangement uses TRBV5-1 and TRBJ2-2, with TRBD2 identical over 10 bases. From germline, CDR1 is SGHRS and CDR2 YFSETQ. This CDR3 has 15 residues. V trimming: 5 bases; J trimming: 2 bases; junction bases outside the gene matches: 3. CDR3 nucleotides: TGCGCCAGCAGTAAACTAGCGGGAAACACCGGGGAGCTGTTTTTT. It is translated as CASSKLAGNTGELFF.

The chain joins TRBV6-1 to TRBJ2-7, with 8 bases matching TRBD1. CDR1 is MNHNS, CDR2 SASEGT, per germline. The CDR3 sequence is 14 residues long. The trim removed 5 bases at V and 3 bases at J, leaving 6 bases unmatched. The CDR3 DNA follows: TGTGCCAGCAGTCCTTCAGGGGGCTTCTACGAGCAGTACTTC. Translation gives CASSPSGGFYEQYF.

There are a few counts of this clone. The CDR3 bases are TGTGCCAGCAGCCCGATCGGGCAGGGCCTATTAGGGGGCTACACCTTC. Amino acid sequence: CASSPIGQGLLGGYTF. The chain uses TRBV5-4 and TRBJ1-2; weak D call: TRBD1 (5 bases). CDR1 is SGHNT and CDR2 is YYREEE in the germline V gene (reference sequence). Trimming stripped 4 bases from V and 8 bases from J, with 24 bases between. The CDR3 length is 16 residues.

V and J are TRBV5-6 and TRBJ2-7; D is unclear. V gave up 0 bases and J gave up 3 bases, with 13 bases separating them. In germline, CDR1 is SGHDT, CDR2 YYEEEE. CDR3 size: 15 residues. CDR3 nucleotide sequence: TGTGCCAGCAGCTTGGATGGCCTGTACCTCTACGAGCAGTACTTC. This sequence encodes CASSLDGLYLYEQYF. The full variable domain, in which reference TRBV5-6 and TRBJ2-7 provide the parts outside the CDR3, is DAGVTQSPTHLIKTRGQQVTLRCSPKSGHDTVSWYQQALGQGPQFIFQYYEEEERQRGNFPDRFSGHQFPNYSSELNVNALLLGDSALYLCASSLDGLYLYEQYFGPGTRLTVT.

The chain recombines TRBV29-1 with TRBJ1-4; 7 positions agree with TRBD1. This CDR3 has 13 amino acids. In germline, CDR1 is SQVTM, CDR2 ANQGSEA. J lost 8 bases, V lost 6 bases, and 9 bases had no gene match. CDR3 residues: CSVRTRGDEKLFF. The CDR3 coding sequence is TGCAGCGTCAGAACCAGGGGGGACGAAAAACTGTTTTTT.

The genes are TRBV4-3 and TRBJ1-6; the match to TRBD1 covers 7 bases. Germline V CDR1 and CDR2: LGHNA, YSLEER. V shed 4 bases, J shed 8 bases, and the junction held 8 bases outside the gene matches. This CDR3 contains 15 residues. CDR3 in amino acids: CASSPRQGWDSPLHF. As DNA, the CDR3 is TGCGCCAGCAGCCCTAGACAGGGTTGGGATTCACCCCTCCACTTT.

V and J are TRBV6-1 and TRBJ2-2, with 12 bases fitting TRBD2. The trim removed 4 bases at V and 3 bases at J, leaving 3 bases unmatched. This CDR3 has 16 amino acids. Per germline, CDR1 MNHNS and CDR2 SASEGT. DNA of the CDR3: TGTGCCAGCAGTGGTCTAGCGGGAGGGGACACCGGGGAGCTGTTTTTT. It yields the protein CASSGLAGGDTGELFF.

The chain links TRBV10-3 to TRBJ1-3; 8 positions match TRBD1. Germline trimming cut 0 bases from V and 0 bases from J; bases unmatched to any gene: 10. The CDR3 totals 19 residues. Germline CDR1 and CDR2: ENHRY and SYGVKD. The CDR3 DNA reads TGTGCCATCAGTGAGTCGGGGCTGATGGGGACAGGCTCTGGAAACACCATATATTTT. Residues: CAISESGLMGTGSGNTIYF.

The chain carries TRBV6-5 and TRBJ2-2, with 7 bases that match TRBD2. V lost 5 bases, J lost 1 base, and 4 bases stayed unmatched. The CDR3 loop spans 15 amino acids. CDR1 is MNHEY and CDR2 is SVGAGI in the germline V gene. The CDR3 protein is CASSLSGVNTGELFF. The CDR3 nucleotides read TGTGCCAGCAGTCTCAGCGGGGTGAACACCGGGGAGCTGTTTTTT.

The chain combines TRBV5-1 with TRBJ2-1; 11 nucleotides line up with TRBD2. V was clipped by 2 bases and J by 6 bases; unmatched bases: 4. The CDR3 totals 15 residues. Germline values: CDR1 SGHRS, CDR2 YFSETQ. This chain's CDR3 is CASSFLAGGSNEQFF. CDR3 sequence (DNA): TGCGCCAGCAGCTTCTTAGCGGGAGGGAGCAATGAGCAGTTCTTC. Filled out from reference TRBV5-1 and TRBJ2-1, the complete variable domain reads KAGVTQTPRYLIKTRGQQVTLSCSPISGHRSVSWYQQTPGQGLQFLFEYFSETQRNKGNFPGRFSGRQFSNSRSEMNVSTLELGDSALYLCASSFLAGGSNEQFFGPGTRLTVL.

This chain connects TRBV6-5 to TRBJ1-2, with a possible D match to TRBD1 (6 bases). This CDR3 has 14 amino acids. The ends were cut back, 5 bases at V and 4 bases at J, with 14 bases in the middle. The germline gives CDR1 MNHEY, CDR2 SVGAGI. Here the CDR3 reads CASSPRTVLYGYTF. The CDR3, as DNA: TGTGCCAGCAGTCCACGGACAGTCCTCTATGGCTACACCTTC.

V gene TRBV6-5 combines with J gene TRBJ2-5; 7 bases align to TRBD2. The ends lost 8 bases at V and 4 bases at J; junction bases unmatched: 13. The CDR3 spans 15 residues. Germline V CDR1 and CDR2: MNHEY, SVGAGI. As DNA, the CDR3 is TGTGCCAGCGGTCGGGCGGGAGTTTTGTTAGAGACCCAGTACTTC. Its protein product is CASGRAGVLLETQYF.

The rearrangement uses TRBV27 and TRBJ1-6; D is undetermined. V was pared by 9 bases and J by 6 bases, with 12 bases between. The CDR3 loop spans 13 amino acids. CDR1 and CDR2 (germline): MNHEY, SMNVEV (reference sequence). The CDR3 DNA reads as TGTGCCAGTAAGGAGGGCCCTAATTCACCCCTCCACTTT. Translating gives CASKEGPNSPLHF.

The chain recombines TRBV7-2 with TRBJ2-5, with TRBD2 identical over 8 bases. J gave up 4 bases and V 2 bases, and 3 bases lay outside the gene matches. Germline CDR1 and CDR2: SGHTA and FQGNSA. This CDR3 region has 14 residues. Here the CDR3 DNA reads TGTGCCAGCAGCTTAAGCGGGGGCACAGAGACCCAGTACTTC. Translating gives CASSLSGGTETQYF.

The rearrangement uses TRBV4-1 and TRBJ2-5; TRBD2 matches 8 bases. With 0 bases clipped from V and 9 bases from J, the junction kept 9 bases outside the gene matches. Germline assignment: CDR1 MGHRA and CDR2 YSYEKL. The CDR3 contains 15 residues. CDR3 region: CASSQEAGDPRAQYF. In nucleotides, the CDR3 is TGCGCCAGCAGCCAAGAAGCGGGGGACCCTCGGGCCCAGTACTTC.

The chain joins TRBV7-9 to TRBJ2-5; 7 nucleotides align to TRBD2. TRBJ2-7 explains the end of the DNA better; the J call may be wrong. Germline-derived CDR1 and CDR2 are SEHNR and FQNEAQ (reference sequence). CDR3 size: 14 residues. This CDR3 reads CASSLAGSGNEQYF. CDR3 bases: TGTGCCAGCAGCTTAGCGGGGAGCGGGAACGAGCAGTACTTC.

Here the CDR3 reads CASSHWGGSMNTEAFF. As DNA, the CDR3 is TGTGCCAGCAGCCATTGGGGGGGGAGCATGAACACTGAAGCTTTCTTT. The gene calls are TRBV7-9 and TRBJ1-1, with D maybe TRBD1 (5 bases). CDR1 and CDR2 from the germline V gene are SEHNR and FQNEAQ (reference sequence). CDR3 length: 16 amino acids. V lost 5 bases to trimming and J lost 0 bases, with 16 bases between them. Supplemented by reference TRBV7-9 and TRBJ1-1, the full variable domain reads DTGVSQNPRHKITKRGQNVTFRCDPISEHNRLYWYRQTLGQGPEFLTYFQNEAQLEKSRLLSDRFSAERPKGSFSTLEIQRTEQGDSAMYLCASSHWGGSMNTEAFFGQGTRLTVV.

The chain uses TRBV28 and TRBJ2-7; the D is unclear. Trimming left V 3 bases short and J 6 bases short, with 15 bases between. Germline CDR1 is MDHEN and CDR2 is SYDVKM. The CDR3 totals 14 residues. For the CDR3, the DNA is TGTGCCAGCAGTTTCGTGACCGGTTCGGGCGAGCAGTACTTC. Its translation: CASSFVTGSGEQYF.

The CDR3 DNA reads as TGTGCCAGCAGTCGGACAGGGGGCACAGATACGCAGTATTTT. It encodes CASSRTGGTDTQYF. The chain uses TRBV6-4 and TRBJ2-3; 9 bases map to TRBD1. With V trimmed by 5 bases and J by 1 base, 1 base remained unmatched. This CDR3 contains 14 residues. Germline V gives CDR1 MRHNA, CDR2 SNTAGT.

The chain couples TRBV29-1 to TRBJ1-1, with TRBD1 identical over 11 bases. The CDR3 extends over 12 amino acids. V gave up 7 bases and J gave up 7 bases; unmatched junction bases: 5. Germline assignment: CDR1 SQVTM and CDR2 ANQGSEA. CDR3 DNA sequence: TGCAGCGCGGACAGGGGGCGTGTTGAAGCTTTCTTT. Its translation: CSADRGRVEAFF.

The rearrangement uses TRBV5-4 and TRBJ1-2; 9 bases line up with TRBD1. The CDR3 has 14 residues. Germline CDR1 is SGHNT and CDR2 is YYREEE (reference sequence). After removal of 6 bases from V and 2 bases from J, the junction contained 5 bases not matched to a gene. The CDR3 region is CASTGQGRNYGYTF. Written as DNA, the CDR3 is TGTGCCAGCACAGGACAGGGGCGAAACTATGGCTACACCTTC.

The chain combines TRBV29-1 with TRBJ1-2, with D unresolved. Trimming removed 1 base at V and 7 bases at J, with 10 bases between. Germline assignment: CDR1 SQVTM and CDR2 ANQGSEA. The CDR3 spans 12 residues. The CDR3 spells CSVEVFPGGYTF. The CDR3 region has the DNA TGCAGCGTTGAAGTTTTCCCGGGTGGCTACACCTTC.

CDR3 in DNA: TGTGCCAGCTCACCCCGACCGGGACAGGGAGATCACACTCGGCAGTTCTTC. Its translation: CASSPRPGQGDHTRQFF. The V and J genes are TRBV18 and TRBJ2-1, with 9 bases identical to TRBD1. The CDR3 covers 17 residues. V shed 3 bases and J 12 bases; nucleotides not matched to a gene: 18. The germline gives CDR1 KGHSH, CDR2 LQKENI.